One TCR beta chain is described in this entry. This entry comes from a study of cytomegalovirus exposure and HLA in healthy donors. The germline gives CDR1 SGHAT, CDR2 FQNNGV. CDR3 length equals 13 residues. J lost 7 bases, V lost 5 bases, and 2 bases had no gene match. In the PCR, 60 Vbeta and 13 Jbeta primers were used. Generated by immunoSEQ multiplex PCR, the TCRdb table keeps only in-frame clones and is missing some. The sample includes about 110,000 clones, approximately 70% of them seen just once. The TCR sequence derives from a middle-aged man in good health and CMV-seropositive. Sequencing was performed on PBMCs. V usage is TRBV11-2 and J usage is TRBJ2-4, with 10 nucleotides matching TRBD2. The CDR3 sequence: CASSVGLANIQYF. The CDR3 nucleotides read TGTGCCAGCAGCGTGGGACTAGCGAACATTCAGTACTTC.